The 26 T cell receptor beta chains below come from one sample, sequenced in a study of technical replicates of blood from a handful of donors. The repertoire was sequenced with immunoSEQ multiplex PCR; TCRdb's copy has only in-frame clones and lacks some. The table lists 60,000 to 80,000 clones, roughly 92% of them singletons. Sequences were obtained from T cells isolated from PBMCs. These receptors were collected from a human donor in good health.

The CDR3 DNA reads TGCGCCAGCAGCCAAGTTCTTAGGACTAGCGGGAACTACGAGCAGTACTTC. It encodes CASSQVLRTSGNYEQYF. The chain recombines TRBV4-1 with TRBJ2-7; TRBD2 agrees at 12 bases. The CDR3 runs to 17 residues. Germline values: CDR1 MGHRA, CDR2 YSYEKL. V trimming: 1 base; J trimming: 3 bases; junction bases outside the gene matches: 7.

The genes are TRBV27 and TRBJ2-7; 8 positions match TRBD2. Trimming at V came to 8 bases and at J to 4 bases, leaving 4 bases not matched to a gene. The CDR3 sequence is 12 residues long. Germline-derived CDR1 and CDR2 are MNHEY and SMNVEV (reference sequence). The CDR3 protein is CASRSGTYEQYF. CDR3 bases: TGTGCCAGCCGTAGCGGGACATACGAGCAGTACTTC.

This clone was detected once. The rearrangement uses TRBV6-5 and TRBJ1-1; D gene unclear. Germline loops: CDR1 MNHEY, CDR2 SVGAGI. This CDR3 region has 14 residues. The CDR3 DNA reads TGTGCTTCCGCAGAAGCCGCGCGAGGGACTGAAGCTTTCTTT. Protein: CASAEAARGTEAFF.

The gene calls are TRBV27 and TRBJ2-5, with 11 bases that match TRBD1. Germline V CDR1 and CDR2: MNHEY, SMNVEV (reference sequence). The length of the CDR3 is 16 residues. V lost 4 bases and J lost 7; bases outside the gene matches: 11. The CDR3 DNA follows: TGTGCCAGCAGTTCCCCCTGGACAGGGGGCGTCGGGACCCAGTACTTC. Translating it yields CASSSPWTGGVGTQYF.

The CDR3 loop reads CASIRKREYGNTIYF. DNA for the CDR3: TGTGCCAGCATCAGGAAGCGGGAGTACGGAAACACCATATATTTT. The chain combines TRBV19 with TRBJ1-3, with no clear D. The CDR3 is made up of 15 amino acids. From germline, CDR1 is LNHDA and CDR2 SQIVND (reference sequence). The V and J ends lost 9 bases and 4 bases respectively, with 19 bases between them.

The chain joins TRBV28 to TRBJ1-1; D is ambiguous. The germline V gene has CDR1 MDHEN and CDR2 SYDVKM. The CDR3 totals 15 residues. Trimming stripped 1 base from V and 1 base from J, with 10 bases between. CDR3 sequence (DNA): TGTGCCAGCAGTTTATCCCTCCTCGGGAACACTGAAGCTTTCTTT. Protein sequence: CASSLSLLGNTEAFF.

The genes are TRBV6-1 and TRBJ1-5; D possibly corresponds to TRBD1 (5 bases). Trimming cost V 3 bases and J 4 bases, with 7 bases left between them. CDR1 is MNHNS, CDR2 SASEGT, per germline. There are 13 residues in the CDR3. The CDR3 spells CASSDRENQPQHF. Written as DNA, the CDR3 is TGTGCCAGCAGTGACAGGGAAAATCAGCCCCAGCATTTT.

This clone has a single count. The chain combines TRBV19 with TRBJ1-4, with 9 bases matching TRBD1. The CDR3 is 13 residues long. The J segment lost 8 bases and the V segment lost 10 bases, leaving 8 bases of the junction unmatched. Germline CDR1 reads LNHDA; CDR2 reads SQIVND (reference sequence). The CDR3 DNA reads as TGTGCCACCCGGGACAGGGTTAGCGAAAAACTGTTTTTT. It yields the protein CATRDRVSEKLFF.

The CDR3 sequence is CASSLGQGDYGYTF. CDR3 in DNA: TGTGCCAGCAGTTTAGGGCAGGGGGATTATGGCTACACCTTC. The V call is TRBV28, the J call TRBJ1-2; 7 positions match TRBD1. The germline V gene has CDR1 MDHEN and CDR2 SYDVKM. This CDR3 contains 14 residues. V lost 2 bases, J lost 5 bases, and 5 bases stayed unmatched.

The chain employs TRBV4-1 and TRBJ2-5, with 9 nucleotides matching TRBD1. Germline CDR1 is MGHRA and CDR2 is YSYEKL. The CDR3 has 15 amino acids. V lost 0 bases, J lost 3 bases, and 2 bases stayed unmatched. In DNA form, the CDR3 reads TGCGCCAGCAGCCAAGAATGGACAGGGGAAGAGACCCAGTACTTC. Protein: CASSQEWTGEETQYF.

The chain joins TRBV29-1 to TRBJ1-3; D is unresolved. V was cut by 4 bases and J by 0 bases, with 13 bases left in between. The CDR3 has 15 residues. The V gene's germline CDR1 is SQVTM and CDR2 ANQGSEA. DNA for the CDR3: TGCAGCGTTGGGGAGGAGGCTTACTCTGGAAACACCATATATTTT. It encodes CSVGEEAYSGNTIYF.

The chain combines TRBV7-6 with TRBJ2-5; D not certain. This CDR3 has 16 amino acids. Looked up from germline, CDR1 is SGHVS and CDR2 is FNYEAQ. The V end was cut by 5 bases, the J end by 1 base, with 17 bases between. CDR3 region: CASSPDLYRAQETQYF. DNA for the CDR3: TGTGCCAGCAGCCCCGACCTCTACAGAGCCCAAGAGACCCAGTACTTC.

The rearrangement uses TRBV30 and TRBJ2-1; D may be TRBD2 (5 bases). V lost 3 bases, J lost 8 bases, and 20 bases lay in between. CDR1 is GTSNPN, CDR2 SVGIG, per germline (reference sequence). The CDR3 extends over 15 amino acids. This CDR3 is CAWSRTRVEWDEQFF. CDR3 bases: TGTGCCTGGAGCCGCACTAGGGTGGAGTGGGATGAGCAGTTCTTC.

Here the CDR3 reads CASSDILGRGGEKLFF. In DNA, the CDR3 is TGTGCCAGCAGTGATATACTCGGACGGGGGGGTGAAAAACTGTTTTTT. The chain recombines TRBV2 with TRBJ1-4; TRBD1 is a possible D gene (5 bases). Trimming took off 3 bases at V and 7 bases at J, with 18 bases between the two ends. Looked up from germline, CDR1 is SNHLY and CDR2 is FYNNEI. This CDR3 region has 16 residues. Looking up the rest from reference TRBV2 and TRBJ1-4 gives the full variable domain: EPEVTQTPSHQVTQMGQEVILRCVPISNHLYFYWYRQILGQKVEFLVSFYNNEISEKSEIFDDQFSVERPDGSNFTLKIRSTKLEDSAMYFCASSDILGRGGEKLFFGSGTQLSVL.

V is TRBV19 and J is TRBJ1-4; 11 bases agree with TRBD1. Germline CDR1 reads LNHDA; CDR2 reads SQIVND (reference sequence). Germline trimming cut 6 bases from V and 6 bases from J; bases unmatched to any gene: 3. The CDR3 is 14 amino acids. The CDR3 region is CASRRTGGDEKLFF. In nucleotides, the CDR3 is TGTGCCAGTAGAAGGACAGGGGGCGATGAAAAACTGTTTTTT.

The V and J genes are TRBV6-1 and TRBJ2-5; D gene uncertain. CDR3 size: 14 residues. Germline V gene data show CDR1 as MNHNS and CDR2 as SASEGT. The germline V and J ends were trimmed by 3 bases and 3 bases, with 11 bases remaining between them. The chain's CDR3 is CASSEAGQKETQYF. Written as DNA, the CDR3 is TGTGCCAGCAGTGAGGCAGGTCAGAAAGAGACCCAGTACTTC.

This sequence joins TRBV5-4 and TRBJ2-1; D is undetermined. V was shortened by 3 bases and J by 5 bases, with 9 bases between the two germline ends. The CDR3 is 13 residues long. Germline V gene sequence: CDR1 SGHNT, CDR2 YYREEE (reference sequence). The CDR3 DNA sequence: TGTGCCAGCAGCTCTCCCCCCGACAATGAGCAGTTCTTC. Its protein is CASSSPPDNEQFF.

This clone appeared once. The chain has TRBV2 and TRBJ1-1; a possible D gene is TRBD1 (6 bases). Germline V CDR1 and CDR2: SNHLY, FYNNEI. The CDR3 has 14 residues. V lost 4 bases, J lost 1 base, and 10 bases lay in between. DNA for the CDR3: TGTGCCAGCAGTGGCGAACAGGGGAACACTGAAGCTTTCTTT. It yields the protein CASSGEQGNTEAFF.

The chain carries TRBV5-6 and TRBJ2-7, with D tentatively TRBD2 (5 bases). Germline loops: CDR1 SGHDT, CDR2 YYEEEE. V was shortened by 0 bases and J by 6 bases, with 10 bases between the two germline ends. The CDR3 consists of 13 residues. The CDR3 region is CASSLVEGSEQYF. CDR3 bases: TGTGCCAGCAGCTTGGTCGAGGGTTCCGAGCAGTACTTC. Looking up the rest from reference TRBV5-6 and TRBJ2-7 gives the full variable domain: DAGVTQSPTHLIKTRGQQVTLRCSPKSGHDTVSWYQQALGQGPQFIFQYYEEEERQRGNFPDRFSGHQFPNYSSELNVNALLLGDSALYLCASSLVEGSEQYFGPGTRLTVT.

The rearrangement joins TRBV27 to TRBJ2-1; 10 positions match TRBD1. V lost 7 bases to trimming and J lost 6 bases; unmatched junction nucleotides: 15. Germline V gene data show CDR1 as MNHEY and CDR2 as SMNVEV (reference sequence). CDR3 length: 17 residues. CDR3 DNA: TGTGCCAGCAAGCGACAGGGGGCTACAATAGGCGGCAATGAGCAGTTCTTC. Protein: CASKRQGATIGGNEQFF.

The CDR3 region has the DNA TGTGCCAGCAGCTTAACTGATACGCAGTATTTT. Translated: CASSLTDTQYF. The chain carries TRBV7-9 and TRBJ2-3; no firm D call. With 2 bases removed from V and 6 bases from J, the gap between germline ends came to 3 bases. Germline CDR1 and CDR2: SEHNR and FQNEAQ (reference sequence). The CDR3 loop spans 11 amino acids.

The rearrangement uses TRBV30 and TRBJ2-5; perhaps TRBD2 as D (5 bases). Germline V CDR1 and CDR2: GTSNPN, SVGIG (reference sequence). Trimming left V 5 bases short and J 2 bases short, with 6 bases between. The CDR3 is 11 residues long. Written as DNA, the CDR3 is TGTGCCTGGGGACTTCAAGAGACCCAGTACTTC. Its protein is CAWGLQETQYF. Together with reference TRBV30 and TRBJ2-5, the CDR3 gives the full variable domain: SQTIHQWPATLVQPVGSPLSLECTVEGTSNPNLYWYRQAAGRGLQLLFYSVGIGQISSEVPQNLSASRPQDRQFILSSKKLLLSDSGFYLCAWGLQETQYFGPGTRLLVL.

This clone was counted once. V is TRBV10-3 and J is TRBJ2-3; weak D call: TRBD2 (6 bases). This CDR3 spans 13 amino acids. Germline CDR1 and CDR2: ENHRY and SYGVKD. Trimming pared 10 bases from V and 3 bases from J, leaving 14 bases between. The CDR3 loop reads CATLGRETDTQYF. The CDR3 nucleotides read TGTGCCACCCTAGGACGGGAGACAGATACGCAGTATTTT.

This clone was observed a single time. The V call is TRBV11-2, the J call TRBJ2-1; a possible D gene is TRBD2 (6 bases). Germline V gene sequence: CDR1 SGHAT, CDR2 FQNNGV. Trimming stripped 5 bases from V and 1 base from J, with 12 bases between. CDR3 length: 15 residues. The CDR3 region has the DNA TGTGCCAGCAGCCCCGGGACTCGATCCTACAATGAGCAGTTCTTC. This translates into CASSPGTRSYNEQFF.

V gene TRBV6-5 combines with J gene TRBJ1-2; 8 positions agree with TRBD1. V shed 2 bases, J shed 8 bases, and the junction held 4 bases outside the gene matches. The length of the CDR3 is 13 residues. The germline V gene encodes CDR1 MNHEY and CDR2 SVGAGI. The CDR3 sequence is CASSYGRGQGYTF. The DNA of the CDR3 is TGTGCCAGCAGTTACGGCAGGGGGCAAGGCTACACCTTC.

The CDR3 bases are TGTGCCAGCAGCTCCGGGATCGGGATGGCTTTCACTGAAGCTTTCTTT. Amino acid sequence: CASSSGIGMAFTEAFF. This chain links TRBV5-4 with TRBJ1-1; no reliable D call. Looked up from germline, CDR1 is SGHNT and CDR2 is YYREEE (reference sequence). This CDR3 comprises 16 residues. Trimming took 3 bases from V and 4 from J, leaving 19 bases between them.